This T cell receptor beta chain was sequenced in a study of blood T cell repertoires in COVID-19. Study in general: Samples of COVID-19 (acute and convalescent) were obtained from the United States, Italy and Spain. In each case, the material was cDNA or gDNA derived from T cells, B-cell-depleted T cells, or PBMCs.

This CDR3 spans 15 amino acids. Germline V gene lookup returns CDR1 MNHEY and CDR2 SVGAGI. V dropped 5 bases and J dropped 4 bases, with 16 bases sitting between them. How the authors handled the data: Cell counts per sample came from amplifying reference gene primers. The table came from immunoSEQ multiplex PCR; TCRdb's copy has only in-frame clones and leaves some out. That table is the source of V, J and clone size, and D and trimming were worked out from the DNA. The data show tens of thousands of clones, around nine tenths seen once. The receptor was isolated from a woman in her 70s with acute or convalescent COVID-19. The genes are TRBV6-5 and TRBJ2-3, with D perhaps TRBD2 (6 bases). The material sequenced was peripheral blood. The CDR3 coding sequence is TGTGCCAGCAGTCGCCTCCGGGACTTTTCAGATACGCAGTATTTT. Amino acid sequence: CASSRLRDFSDTQYF.